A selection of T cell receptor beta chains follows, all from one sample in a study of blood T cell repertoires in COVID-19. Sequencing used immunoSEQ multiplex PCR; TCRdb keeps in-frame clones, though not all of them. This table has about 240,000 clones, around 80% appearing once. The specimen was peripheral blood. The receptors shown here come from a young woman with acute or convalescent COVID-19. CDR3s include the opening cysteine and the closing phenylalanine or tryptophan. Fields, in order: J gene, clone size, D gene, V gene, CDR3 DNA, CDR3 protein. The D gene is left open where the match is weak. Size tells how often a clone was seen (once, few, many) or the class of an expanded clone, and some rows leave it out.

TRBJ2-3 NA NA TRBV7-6 TGTGCCAGCAGCTCCTGGGAGGACAGCGGGGAGGATACGCAGTATTTT CASSSWEDSGEDTQYF
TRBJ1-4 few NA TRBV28 TGTGCCAGCAGTCCATCGACAGGAGAAAAACTGTTTTTT CASSPSTGEKLFF
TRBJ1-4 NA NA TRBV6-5 TGTGCCAGCAAACAGCGGAATGAAAAACTGTTTTTT CASKQRNEKLFF
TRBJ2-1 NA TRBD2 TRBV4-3 TGCGCCAGCAGCCAAGTACAAGTGGGGGACTACTGGGGGTTAAGCTCCTACAATGAGCAGTTCTTC CASSQVQVGDYWGLSSYNEQFF
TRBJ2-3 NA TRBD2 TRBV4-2 TGTGCCAGCAGCCAAGTAGTTGGCGGGAGCGGCACAGATACGCAGTATTTT CASSQVVGGSGTDTQYF
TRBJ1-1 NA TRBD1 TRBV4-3 TGCGCCAGCAGCCAAGATTCTGCGACAGGGATCGGGAACACTGAAGCTTTCTTT CASSQDSATGIGNTEAFF
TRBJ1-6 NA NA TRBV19 TGTGCCAGTAGTATATACTCCTATAATTCACCCCTCCACTTT CASSIYSYNSPLHF
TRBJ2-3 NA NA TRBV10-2 TGCGCCAGCAGTGACTGGCTAGCGACAGATACGCAGTATTTT CASSDWLATDTQYF
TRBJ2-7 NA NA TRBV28 TGTGCCAGCAGTTTAAGCCCGATTTCTTTGAACGAGCAGTACTTC CASSLSPISLNEQYF
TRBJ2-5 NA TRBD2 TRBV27 TGTGCCAGCAGTGAACTAGCGGGAGGGCGGGAGACCCAGTACTTC CASSELAGGRETQYF
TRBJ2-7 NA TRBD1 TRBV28 TGTGCCAGCAGCTTGGGACAGGGCCTGTTCTACGAGCAGTACTTC CASSLGQGLFYEQYF
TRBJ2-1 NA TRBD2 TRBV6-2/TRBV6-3 TGTGCCAGCAGTTATTTTGGTTCTAGCGGGACAAATGAGCAGTTCTTC CASSYFGSSGTNEQFF
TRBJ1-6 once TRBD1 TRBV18 TGTGCCAGCTCACCAACCGGGACAGGGAGGAATTCACCCCTCCACTTT CASSPTGTGRNSPLHF
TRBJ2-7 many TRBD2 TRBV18 TGTGCCAGCTCACCAACGACTAGCGGGAGTGGCGAGCAGTACTTC CASSPTTSGSGEQYF
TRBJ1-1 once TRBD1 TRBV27 TGTGCCAGCAGTCCGATGGGACAGGGGGCTGGTGAAGCTTTCTTT CASSPMGQGAGEAFF
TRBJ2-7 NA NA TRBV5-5 TGTGCCAGCAGCTTGACGGGTGGGACACCTCACCCCCTCTACGAGCAGTACTTC CASSLTGGTPHPLYEQYF
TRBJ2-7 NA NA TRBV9 TGTGCCAGCAGCGCCCGGGACATGGGACACGAGCAGTACTTC CASSARDMGHEQYF
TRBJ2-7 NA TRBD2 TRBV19 TGTGCCAGTAGTACGGGACTAGCGGGCGGCTACGAGCAGTACTTC CASSTGLAGGYEQYF
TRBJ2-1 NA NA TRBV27 TGTGCCAGCAGTTTATGGCCCTACAATGAGCAGTTCTTC CASSLWPYNEQFF
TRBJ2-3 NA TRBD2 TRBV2 TGTGCCAGCAGTGTTCTTTCGGGCGGGAGGGCCACAGATACGCAGTATTTT CASSVLSGGRATDTQYF
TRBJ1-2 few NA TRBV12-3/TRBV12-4 TGTGCCAGCAGTTTACGTCCGAACTATGGCTACACCTTC CASSLRPNYGYTF
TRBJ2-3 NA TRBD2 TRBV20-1 TGCAGTGCTAGTCTCGGGACTAGCGGGAGCACAGATACGCAGTATTTT CSASLGTSGSTDTQYF
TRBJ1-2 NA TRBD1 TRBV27 TGTGCCAGCGCAGGGGGGCCTTACTATGGCTACACCTTC CASAGGPYYGYTF
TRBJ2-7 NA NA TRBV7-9 TGTGCCAGCACCCTGGGGCAGAAGCCCTACGAGCAGTACTTC CASTLGQKPYEQYF
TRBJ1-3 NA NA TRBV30 TGTGCCTGGGGGGAGTCTGGAAACACCATATATTTT CAWGESGNTIYF
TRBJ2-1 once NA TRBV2 TGTGCCAGTGGTACTTCCCCAAGCTCCTACAATGAGCAGTTCTTC CASGTSPSSYNEQFF
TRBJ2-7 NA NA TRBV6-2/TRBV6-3 TGTGCCAGCAGTTACACTCCACCCTACGAGCAGTACTTC CASSYTPPYEQYF
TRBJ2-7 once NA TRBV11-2 TGTGCCAGCAGCCTCAGAGGGCTCCCCGTAAAGTACTTC CASSLRGLPVKYF
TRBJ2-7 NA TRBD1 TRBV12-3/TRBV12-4 TGTGCCAGCAGGGTAGACAGGGTCCACGAGCAGTACTTC CASRVDRVHEQYF
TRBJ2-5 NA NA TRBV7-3 TGTGCCAGCAGCTTAATTGGGGGGGAGACCCAGTACTTC CASSLIGGETQYF
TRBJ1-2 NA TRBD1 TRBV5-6 TGTGCCAGCACCTCCGAACGCCACAGGGGGTATAACTATGGCTACACCTTC CASTSERHRGYNYGYTF
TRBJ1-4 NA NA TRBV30 TGTGCCTGGGGGCATCTCTATAGGACGAGCGCAAAAGGGGTGTTTTTT CAWGHLYRTSAKGVFF
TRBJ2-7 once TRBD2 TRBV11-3 TGTGCCAGCAGCTTGAGCGGGGGCTCCTACGAGCAGTACTTC CASSLSGGSYEQYF
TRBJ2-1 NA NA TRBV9 TGTGCCAGCAGTAGCGGTAGCTCCTACAATGAGCAGTTCTTC CASSSGSSYNEQFF
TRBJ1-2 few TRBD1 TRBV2 TGTGCCAGCAGAGAGACAGGGGGCCTTGGCTACACCTTC CASRETGGLGYTF